The 7 T cell receptor beta chains listed next were all sequenced from one sample in a study of blood T cell repertoires in COVID-19. Data came from immunoSEQ multiplex PCR; TCRdb stores just in-frame clones and leaves some out. The table includes around 200,000 clones, roughly 84% detected once. The sample consisted of peripheral blood. The receptors were gathered from a woman of 80 years or more with active or convalescent COVID-19.

The V call is TRBV11-3, the J call TRBJ2-5, with D maybe TRBD1 (6 bases). V was pared by 1 base and J by 5 bases, with 14 bases between. The length of the CDR3 is 15 residues. CDR1 SGHNT and CDR2 YENEEA come from the germline V gene. The CDR3, as DNA: TGTGCCAGCAGCTTAGTTGCAGGGGCTCTGGAGACCCAGTACTTC. It is translated as CASSLVAGALETQYF.

This chain links TRBV7-2 with TRBJ2-5; maybe TRBD1 (7 bases). Germline V gene lookup returns CDR1 SGHTA and CDR2 FQGNSA. Trimming stripped 1 base from V and 5 bases from J, with 17 bases between. The CDR3 is made up of 16 amino acids. The CDR3 bases are TGTGCCAGCAGCTTAGGATCCAGGGGGGTAGGGGAGACCCAGTACTTC. This codes for CASSLGSRGVGETQYF.

This chain connects TRBV28 to TRBJ1-4, with 9 bases matching TRBD1. The V gene's germline CDR1 is MDHEN and CDR2 SYDVKM. This CDR3 comprises 16 residues. The J segment lost 7 bases and the V segment lost 1 base, leaving 7 bases of the junction unmatched. The CDR3 coding sequence is TGTGCCAGCAGTTTATCGGGACAGGGTCGGGGTGAAAAACTGTTTTTT. The encoded protein is CASSLSGQGRGEKLFF.

The V call is TRBV10-2, the J call TRBJ1-4; 10 bases align to TRBD1. V was clipped by 0 bases and J by 0 bases; unmatched bases: 10. CDR3 length: 20 residues. Germline values: CDR1 WSHSY, CDR2 SAAADI. CDR3: CASSESTAWDRGPTNEKLFF. CDR3 nucleotide sequence: TGCGCCAGCAGTGAGTCGACGGCGTGGGACAGGGGTCCAACTAATGAAAAACTGTTTTTT.

The rearrangement joins TRBV10-3 to TRBJ2-2; D may be TRBD1 (5 bases). Germline V gene data show CDR1 as ENHRY and CDR2 as SYGVKD. V gave up 6 bases and J gave up 2 bases, with 10 bases separating them. CDR3 length equals 14 residues. Here the CDR3 reads CAIRQEPNTGELFF. CDR3 coding DNA: TGTGCCATCAGACAGGAGCCTAACACCGGGGAGCTGTTTTTT.

The chain is built from TRBV29-1 and TRBJ2-2, with 11 bases identical to TRBD1. The CDR3 extends over 15 amino acids. V lost 5 bases and J lost 2; bases outside the gene matches: 4. Germline V gene data show CDR1 as SQVTM and CDR2 as ANQGSEA. Here the CDR3 reads CSVRTGGVNTGELFF. Written as DNA, the CDR3 is TGCAGCGTTAGGACAGGGGGCGTTAACACCGGGGAGCTGTTTTTT.

This chain uses TRBV28 with TRBJ1-3, with D hard to call. The CDR3 contains 15 residues. V shed 8 bases and J shed 3 bases, with 17 bases lying between them. CDR1 is MDHEN and CDR2 is SYDVKM in the germline V gene. The CDR3, as DNA: TGTGCCAGCGGAGTCGTCGGGGTTCTTGGAAACACCATATATTTT. Its protein product is CASGVVGVLGNTIYF.